This TCR beta chain was retrieved from a study of naive and memory T cell subsets. Four PCR rounds used nested alpha and beta constant region primers plus the SP2 primer. Blood and skin TCR RNA was reverse transcribed with alpha and beta constant primers. TCRdb re-derived calls from the 5' RACE reads in MiXCR, one entry per CDR3 protein. The table records around 30,000 distinct CDR3 sequences, over 15% of them present only once. A UMI-containing oligonucleotide was joined by 3' ligation to the TCR cDNA template. This clonotype was seen many times. Its matching antigen is unknown. The CDR3 is 12 amino acids. Germline CDR1 SQVTM, CDR2 ANQGSEA. Trimming took off 5 bases at V and 4 bases at J, with 11 bases between the two ends. Whole-study findings and limits: The RNA method is potentially sensitive to activation and differentiation changes.

The gene calls are TRBV29-1 and TRBJ1-2; D perhaps matches TRBD1 (5 bases). The sequence was collected from a female donor in good health. CDR3 DNA sequence: TGCAGCGTTTTGCAGGGACGCTATGGCTACACCTTC. It encodes CSVLQGRYGYTF.